This TCR beta chain comes out of a study of Ad26.COV2.S vaccination and SARS-CoV-2 variants. The CDR3 is made up of 13 amino acids. The V gene's germline CDR1 is SGHAT and CDR2 FQNNGV. V dropped 0 bases and J dropped 7 bases, with 10 bases sitting between them. TCRdb's copy holds only in-frame clones and misses some; the assay was immunoSEQ multiplex PCR. This table has 380,000 or so clones, 83% appearing once. The treatment was: roughly 20 received Ad26.COV2.S at low or high dose, single or two shots; 5 received placebo; per-sample allocation not given. All samples were drawn on day 63, counting from the first vaccine or placebo injection.

This TCR came from a person between 18 and 65 years old who received the Ad26.COV2.S COVID-19 vaccine or a placebo. This specimen was peripheral blood, taken in a trial of Ad26.COV2.S vaccine versus placebo. The gene calls are TRBV11-2 and TRBJ2-7; no definite D call. This CDR3 reads CASSLDILMEQYF. CDR3 bases: TGTGCCAGCAGCTTAGATATCCTTATGGAGCAGTACTTC.